Given below is one T cell receptor (beta chain) in context. The sample belongs to a study of blood T cell repertoires in COVID-19. Libraries were prepared by immunoSEQ multiplex PCR; TCRdb keeps only in-frame clonotypes and omits some of them. Of around 70,000 clones detected, about 86% appear once; the ten largest clones hold around 2%. The CDR3 runs to 14 residues. Germline CDR1 and CDR2: DFQATT and SNEGSKA (reference sequence). Trimming shortened V by 3 bases and J by 5 bases, and 13 bases separated the two germline ends. The TCR was taken from a woman of 80 years or more with active or convalescent COVID-19. The source material was peripheral blood. The chain carries TRBV20-1 and TRBJ1-4; tentative D call: TRBD1 (6 bases). Here the CDR3 DNA reads TGCAGTGCTAGTCCACAGGGAAGAAATGAAAAACTGTTTTTT. Amino acids: CSASPQGRNEKLFF.